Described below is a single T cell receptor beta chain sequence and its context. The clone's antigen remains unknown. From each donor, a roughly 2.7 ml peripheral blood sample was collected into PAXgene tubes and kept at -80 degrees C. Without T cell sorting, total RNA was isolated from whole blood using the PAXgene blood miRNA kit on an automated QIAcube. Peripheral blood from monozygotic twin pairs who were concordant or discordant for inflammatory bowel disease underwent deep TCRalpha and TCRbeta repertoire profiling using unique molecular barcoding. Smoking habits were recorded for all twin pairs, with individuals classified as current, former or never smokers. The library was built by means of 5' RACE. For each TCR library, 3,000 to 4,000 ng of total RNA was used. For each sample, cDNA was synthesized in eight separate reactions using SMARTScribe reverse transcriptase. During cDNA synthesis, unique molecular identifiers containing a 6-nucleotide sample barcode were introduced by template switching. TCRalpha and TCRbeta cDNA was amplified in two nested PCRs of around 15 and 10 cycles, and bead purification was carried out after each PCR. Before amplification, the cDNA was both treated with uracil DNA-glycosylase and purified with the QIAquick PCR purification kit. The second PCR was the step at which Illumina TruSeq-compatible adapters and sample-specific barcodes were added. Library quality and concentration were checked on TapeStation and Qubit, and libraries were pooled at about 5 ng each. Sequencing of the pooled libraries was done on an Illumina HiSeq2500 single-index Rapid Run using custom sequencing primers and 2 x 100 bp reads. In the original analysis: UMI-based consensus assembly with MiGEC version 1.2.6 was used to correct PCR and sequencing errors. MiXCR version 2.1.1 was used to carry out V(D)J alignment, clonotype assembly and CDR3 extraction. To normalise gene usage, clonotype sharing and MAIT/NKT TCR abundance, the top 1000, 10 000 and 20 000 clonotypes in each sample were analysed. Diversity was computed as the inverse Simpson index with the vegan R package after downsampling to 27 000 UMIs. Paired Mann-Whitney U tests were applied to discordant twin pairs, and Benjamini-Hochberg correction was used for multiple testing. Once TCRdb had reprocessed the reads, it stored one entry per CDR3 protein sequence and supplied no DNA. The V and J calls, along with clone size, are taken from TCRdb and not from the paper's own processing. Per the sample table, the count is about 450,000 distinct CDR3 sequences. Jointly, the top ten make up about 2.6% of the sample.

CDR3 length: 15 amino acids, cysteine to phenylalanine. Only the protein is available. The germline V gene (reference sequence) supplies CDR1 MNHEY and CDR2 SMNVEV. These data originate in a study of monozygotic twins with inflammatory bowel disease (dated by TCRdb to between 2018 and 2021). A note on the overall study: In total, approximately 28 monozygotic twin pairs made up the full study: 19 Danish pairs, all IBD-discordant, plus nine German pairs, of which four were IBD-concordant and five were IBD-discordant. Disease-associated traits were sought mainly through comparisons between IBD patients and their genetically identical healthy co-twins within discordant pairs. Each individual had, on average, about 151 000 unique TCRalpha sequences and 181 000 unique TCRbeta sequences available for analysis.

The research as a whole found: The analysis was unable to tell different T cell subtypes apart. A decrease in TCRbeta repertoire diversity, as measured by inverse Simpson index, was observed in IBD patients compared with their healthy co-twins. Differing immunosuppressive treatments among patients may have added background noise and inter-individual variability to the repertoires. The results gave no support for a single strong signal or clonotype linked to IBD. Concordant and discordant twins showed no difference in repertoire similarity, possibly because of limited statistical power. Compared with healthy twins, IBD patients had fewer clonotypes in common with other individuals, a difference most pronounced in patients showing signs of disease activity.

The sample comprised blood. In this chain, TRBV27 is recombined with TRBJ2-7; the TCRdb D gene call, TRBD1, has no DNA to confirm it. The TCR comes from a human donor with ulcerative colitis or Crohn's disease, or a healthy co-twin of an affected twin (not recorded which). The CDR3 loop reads CASTMNLGQDYEQYF.